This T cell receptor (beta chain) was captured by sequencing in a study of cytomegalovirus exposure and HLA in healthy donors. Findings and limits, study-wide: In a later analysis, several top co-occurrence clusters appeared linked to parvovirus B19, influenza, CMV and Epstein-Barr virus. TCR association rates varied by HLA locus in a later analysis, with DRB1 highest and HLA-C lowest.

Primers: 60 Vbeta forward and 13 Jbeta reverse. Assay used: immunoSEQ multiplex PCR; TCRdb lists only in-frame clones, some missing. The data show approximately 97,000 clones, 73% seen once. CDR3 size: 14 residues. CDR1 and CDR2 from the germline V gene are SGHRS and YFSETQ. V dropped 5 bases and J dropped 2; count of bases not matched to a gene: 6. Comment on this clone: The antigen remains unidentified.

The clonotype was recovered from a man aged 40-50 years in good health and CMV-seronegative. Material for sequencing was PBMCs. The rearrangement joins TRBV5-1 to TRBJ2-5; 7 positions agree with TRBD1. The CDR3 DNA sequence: TGCGCCAGCAGTTCTAGACAGGGACAAGAGACCCAGTACTTC. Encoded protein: CASSSRQGQETQYF.